These T cell receptor beta chains were read from a single sample in a study of control samples from healthy donors and cancer patients. The assay was immunoSEQ multiplex PCR, and TCRdb's table has in-frame clones only and misses some. The sample carries roughly 100,000 clones, roughly 92% recorded once. The sample taken for sequencing was blood. The receptor source for this set is a human donor in good health. The donor label of this sample is uncertain. The CDR3 runs from the conserved cysteine through the conserved F or W. D genes are given only for firm matches. For some rows the clone size is stated as once, few or many, or as a class when expanded; others skip it.

J: TRBJ1-1
D: TRBD1
V: TRBV19
size: -
length: 15
CDR3: CATKGRGQMNTEAFF
DNA: TGTGCCACCAAGGGAAGGGGGCAGATGAACACTGAAGCTTTCTTT

J: TRBJ1-1
D: TRBD1
V: TRBV7-8
size: -
length: 14
CDR3: CASSSPGTGRIAFF
DNA: TGTGCCAGCAGCTCACCCGGGACAGGTCGTATTGCTTTCTTT

J: TRBJ2-3
D: TRBD1
V: TRBV5-5
size: once
length: 14
CDR3: CATSTGAYTDTQYF
DNA: TGTGCCACCTCGACAGGGGCTTACACAGATACGCAGTATTTT

J: TRBJ2-3
D: TRBD1
V: TRBV6-5
size: -
length: 14
CDR3: CASSRDSRTDTQYF
DNA: TGTGCCAGCTCACGGGACAGCCGGACAGATACGCAGTATTTT

J: TRBJ1-2
D: TRBD1
V: TRBV28
size: -
length: 15
CDR3: CASSGQGTGEYGYTF
DNA: TGTGCCAGCAGTGGGCAAGGGACAGGGGAATATGGCTACACCTTC

J: TRBJ2-5
D: -
V: TRBV27
size: once
length: 16
CDR3: CASSRTPDSYPRAQYF
DNA: TGTGCCAGCAGTCGTACCCCCGACTCCTACCCCCGGGCCCAGTACTTC

J: TRBJ1-1
D: -
V: TRBV7-9
size: -
length: 14
CDR3: CASSPRREGTEAFF
DNA: TGTGCCAGCAGCCCCAGAAGGGAGGGCACTGAAGCTTTCTTT

J: TRBJ1-4
D: -
V: TRBV3-1/TRBV3-2
size: -
length: 15
CDR3: CASSHRGGRDEKLFF
DNA: TGTGCCAGCAGCCATCGTGGGGGAAGGGATGAAAAACTGTTTTTT

J: TRBJ2-5
D: -
V: TRBV7-9
size: -
length: 18
CDR3: CASSLAPGAGASQETQYF
DNA: TGTGCCAGCAGCTTAGCGCCGGGCGCGGGGGCCAGCCAAGAGACCCAGTACTTC

J: TRBJ1-3
D: TRBD1
V: TRBV7-2
size: -
length: 15
CDR3: CASSLDRNSGNTIYF
DNA: TGTGCCAGCAGTTTGGACAGGAACTCTGGAAACACCATATATTTT

J: TRBJ1-6
D: -
V: TRBV30
size: -
length: 13
CDR3: CACHAGGRSPLHF
DNA: TGTGCCTGCCACGCGGGGGGCCGGTCACCCCTCCACTTT

J: TRBJ1-1
D: -
V: TRBV14
size: few
length: 13
CDR3: CASSQGINTEAFF
DNA: TGTGCCAGCAGCCAAGGTATAAACACTGAAGCTTTCTTT